Following are 18 T cell receptor beta chains from one sample sequenced in a study of response to subunit inactivated influenza vaccine. TCRdb re-called the RT-PCR reads through MiXCR, storing one row per CDR3 protein. Of 490,000 or so distinct CDR3 sequences listed, 6% to 9% were seen once; the top ten hold 10% to 15%. The sequencing here drew on PBMCs from blood, taken about 24 months after vaccination. These receptors were obtained from a man aged 45-69 years who received an inactivated influenza vaccine.

The sample holds a few counts of this clonotype. This chain joins TRBV5-5 and TRBJ2-7, with TRBD1 matching over 8 bases. This CDR3 is built from 13 residues. Germline V CDR1 and CDR2: SGHKS, YYEKEE (reference sequence). The ends lost 5 bases at V and 3 bases at J; junction bases unmatched: 4. The CDR3 DNA follows: TGTGCCAGCAGACTACAGGGGGACTACGAGCAGTACTTC. Its protein is CASRLQGDYEQYF.

The rearrangement links TRBV10-3 to TRBJ1-1; D is unresolved. V lost 3 bases and J lost 0, with 8 bases in between. Germline CDR1 and CDR2: ENHRY and SYGVKD. The CDR3 sequence is 14 residues long. CDR3 nucleotides: TGTGCCATCAGTGAACTGGAGCTGAACACTGAAGCTTTCTTT. Translated, it gives CAISELELNTEAFF.

The rearrangement joins TRBV6-2 or TRBV6-3 to TRBJ1-4; perhaps TRBD1 as D (5 bases). CDR1 is MNHEY and CDR2 is SVGEGT in the germline V gene. The length of the CDR3 is 20 residues. V lost 2 bases and J lost 0, with 22 bases in between. DNA for the CDR3: TGTGCCAGCAGTTACCGCGCCCCGGGGGGACGTAAATCAACTAATGAAAAACTGTTTTTT. Amino acid sequence: CASSYRAPGGRKSTNEKLFF.

Concerning this clonotype: A much larger clone lies one base from this, so it may be a read error. A read error is likely, as this CDR3 ends without the conserved phenylalanine or tryptophan. The CDR3 is CASSLAPRGTDTQYS. In DNA, the CDR3 is TGCGCCAGCAGCTTGGCCCCGCGGGGCACAGATACGCAGTATTCT. The chain employs TRBV5-1 and TRBJ2-3, with D possibly matching TRBD2 (5 bases). The CDR3 covers 15 residues. Trimming took 0 bases from V and 1 from J, leaving 9 bases between them. Germline CDR1 reads SGHRS; CDR2 reads YFSETQ.

The chain couples TRBV20-1 to TRBJ2-7; D not resolved. V was pared by 3 bases and J by 3 bases, with 9 bases between. Germline values: CDR1 DFQATT, CDR2 SNEGSKA (reference sequence). The CDR3 length is 12 residues. This CDR3 is CSASVNGYEQYF. The DNA for the CDR3 is TGCAGTGCTAGTGTGAATGGCTACGAGCAGTACTTC.

This clonotype was picked up many times. The CDR3 DNA follows: TGTGCCAGCAGCCCATACATTTACGAGCAGTACTTC. The encoded protein is CASSPYIYEQYF. The chain has TRBV7-2 and TRBJ2-7; D gene unclear. The germline V gene has CDR1 SGHTA and CDR2 FQGNSA. The V and J ends lost 5 bases and 4 bases respectively, with 9 bases between them. CDR3 length: 12 residues. The entire variable domain, with the rest obtained from reference TRBV7-2 and TRBJ2-7, is as follows: GAGVSQSPSNKVTEKGKDVELRCDPISGHTALYWYRQSLGQGLEFLIYFQGNSAPDKSGLPSDRFSAERTGGSVSTLTIQRTQQEDSAVYLCASSPYIYEQYFGPGTRLTVT.

This clonotype has just a few counts. The chain is built from TRBV21-1 and TRBJ2-1; the DNA was not used to check the table's D call, TRBD1. TRBV21-1 is assigned pseudogene status. The CDR3 runs 16 residues. In DNA, the CDR3 is TGTGCCACCAACCCCCGGGGCAGGGGGCCCTACAATGAGCAGTTCTTC. It codes for CATNPRGRGPYNEQFF.

The sample holds many counts of this clonotype. The rearrangement uses TRBV4-2 and TRBJ1-2, with 8 positions matching TRBD1. The CDR3 totals 17 residues. CDR1 is LGHNA, CDR2 YNFKEQ, per germline. The junction had 14 bases not matched to a gene; V was cut back by 0 bases and J by 8 bases. CDR3 nucleotides: TGTGCCAGCAGCCAAGATTTTGGGACCCAGGGGGCGACAGGCTACACCTTC. Translating gives CASSQDFGTQGATGYTF.

V usage is TRBV12-3 or TRBV12-4 and J usage is TRBJ2-7, with D possibly being TRBD2 (7 bases). The CDR3 sequence is 16 residues long. V was pared by 1 base and J by 2 bases, with 15 bases between. CDR3 sequence (DNA): TGTGCCAGCAGTTTAGATTGGGGGGGCATCGCCTACGAGCAGTACTTC. Its translation is CASSLDWGGIAYEQYF.

This clonotype was recorded many times. V gene TRBV27 combines with J gene TRBJ1-5; TRBD1 is a possible D gene (6 bases). The CDR3 totals 16 residues. Germline V CDR1 and CDR2: MNHEY, SMNVEV (reference sequence). V was clipped by 4 bases and J by 7 bases, with 20 bases between them. CDR3 bases: TGTGCCAGCAGTTCCGCCATCAGGGGACGGGGACAGCCCCAGCATTTT. Residues: CASSSAIRGRGQPQHF.

At least ten counts were recorded for this clonotype. The J gene is TRBJ1-1, the V gene TRBV12-3 or TRBV12-4; tentatively, D is TRBD1 (5 bases). There are 14 residues in the CDR3. Between the trimmed V and J ends, which lost 2 bases and 4 bases, there was a span of 11 bases. The CDR3 DNA sequence: TGTGCCAGCAGTTTAAGGGGCAGGGTCACTGAAGCTTTCTTT. This translates into CASSLRGRVTEAFF.

A few counts support this clonotype. The gene calls are TRBV20-1 and TRBJ1-5; 7 positions agree with TRBD1. The ends lost 3 bases at V and 4 bases at J; junction bases unmatched: 9. Germline CDR1 reads DFQATT; CDR2 reads SNEGSKA (reference sequence). The CDR3 covers 15 residues. CDR3 protein: CSASLPGGPNQPQHF. CDR3 bases: TGCAGTGCTAGCCTCCCAGGGGGACCTAATCAGCCCCAGCATTTT.

This clonotype was detected many times. The rearrangement links TRBV20-1 to TRBJ2-5, with D perhaps TRBD2 (7 bases). This CDR3 spans 12 amino acids. Germline V CDR1 and CDR2: DFQATT, SNEGSKA (reference sequence). The V end lost 6 bases, the J end lost 3 bases, and 11 bases lay between the germline ends. CDR3 sequence reads: CSAQGTKETQYF. The CDR3 bases are TGCAGTGCCCAGGGGACTAAAGAGACCCAGTACTTC.

Only a few counts were recorded for this clonotype. This rearrangement joins TRBV7-2 to TRBJ2-5; D is perhaps TRBD1 (5 bases). Trimming cost V 7 bases and J 2 bases, with 11 bases left between them. The CDR3 has 13 amino acids. Looked up from germline, CDR1 is SGHTA and CDR2 is FQGNSA. The CDR3 DNA is TGTGCCAGCACCCAACAGGAACAAGAGACCCAGTACTTC. Translating gives CASTQQEQETQYF. Filled out from reference TRBV7-2 and TRBJ2-5, the complete variable domain reads GAGVSQSPSNKVTEKGKDVELRCDPISGHTALYWYRQSLGQGLEFLIYFQGNSAPDKSGLPSDRFSAERTGGSVSTLTIQRTQQEDSAVYLCASTQQEQETQYFGPGTRLLVL.

This clonotype appeared a few times. V and J are TRBV7-2 and TRBJ2-7; D is possibly TRBD1 (6 bases). Germline loops: CDR1 SGHTA, CDR2 FQGNSA. Trimming pared 4 bases from V and 3 bases from J, leaving 13 bases between. The CDR3 is 14 amino acids. The DNA of the CDR3 is TGTGCCAGCAGCTCAATCGACAGGAGCTACGAGCAGTACTTC. Translated: CASSSIDRSYEQYF. Full variable domain (rest looked up from reference TRBV7-2 and TRBJ2-7): GAGVSQSPSNKVTEKGKDVELRCDPISGHTALYWYRQSLGQGLEFLIYFQGNSAPDKSGLPSDRFSAERTGGSVSTLTIQRTQQEDSAVYLCASSSIDRSYEQYFGPGTRLTVT.

The chain combines TRBV20-1 with TRBJ1-5; a possible D gene is TRBD1 (6 bases). The V end was cut by 7 bases, the J end by 5 bases, with 15 bases between. The CDR3 is made up of 13 amino acids. Germline CDR1 DFQATT, CDR2 SNEGSKA (reference sequence). CDR3 amino acids: CSVMTGGDQPQHF. The CDR3 DNA follows: TGCAGTGTCATGACAGGTGGGGATCAGCCCCAGCATTTT.

In its sample, this clonotype was seen many times. This chain connects TRBV6-2 or TRBV6-3 to TRBJ1-1, with 8 nucleotides matching TRBD1. CDR1 is MNHEY and CDR2 is SVGEGT in the germline V gene. V lost 5 bases and J lost 4; bases outside the gene matches: 12. The CDR3 runs to 16 residues. The CDR3 region has the DNA TGTGCCAGCAGTAGGAGGACAGGGTGGAGTAGCACTGAAGCTTTCTTT. As protein: CASSRRTGWSSTEAFF.

This chain links TRBV11-2 with TRBJ2-2, with D perhaps matching TRBD1 (5 bases). Trimming left V 0 bases short and J 1 base short, with 21 bases between. This CDR3 is 20 amino acids long. Germline values: CDR1 SGHAT, CDR2 FQNNGV. Here the CDR3 reads CASSLDPVCGAGRNTGELFF. The CDR3 region has the DNA TGTGCCAGCAGCTTAGATCCAGTTTGTGGTGCAGGGCGGAACACCGGGGAGCTGTTTTTT.